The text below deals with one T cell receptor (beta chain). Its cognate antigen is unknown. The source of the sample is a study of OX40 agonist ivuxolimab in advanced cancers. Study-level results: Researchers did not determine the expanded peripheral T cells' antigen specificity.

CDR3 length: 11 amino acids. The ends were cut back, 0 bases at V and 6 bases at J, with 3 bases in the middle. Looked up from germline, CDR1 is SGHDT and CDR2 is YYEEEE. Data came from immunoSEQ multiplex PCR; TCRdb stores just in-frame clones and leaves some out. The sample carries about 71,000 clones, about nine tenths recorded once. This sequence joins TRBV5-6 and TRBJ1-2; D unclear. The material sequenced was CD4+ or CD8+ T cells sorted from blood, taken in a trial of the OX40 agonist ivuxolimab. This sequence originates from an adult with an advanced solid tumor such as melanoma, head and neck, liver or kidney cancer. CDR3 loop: CASSLVDGYTF. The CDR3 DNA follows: TGTGCCAGCAGCTTGGTGGATGGCTACACCTTC.